What follows describes a single TCR beta chain. This record comes from a study of control samples from healthy donors and cancer patients. V shed 2 bases and J shed 3 bases, with 7 bases lying between them. CDR1 and CDR2 (germline): SQVTM, ANQGSEA. The CDR3 sequence is 12 residues long. Using immunoSEQ multiplex PCR, the repertoire was profiled, and TCRdb retains in-frame clones only, with some absent. The table lists about 150,000 clones, around 94% of them singletons, with more than 13% in the top ten. Sequenced: PBMCs. This chain uses TRBV29-1 with TRBJ1-2; unclear D gene. The TCR sequence derives from a man aged 55 to 70 with colorectal cancer. The CDR3 reads CSVERDHYGYTF. DNA of the CDR3: TGCAGCGTTGAAAGGGATCACTATGGCTACACCTTC.